The clone carrying this TCR beta chain was seen repeatedly, ten times or more. As yet, its antigen is unknown. The sample belongs to a study of T cells in Graves' hyperthyroidism and ophthalmopathy. Looking at the study overall: Before treatment of any kind, peripheral blood was taken at initial diagnosis. Study observations and caveats: Through a model of 13 V-J features, ophthalmopathy was separated from stable hyperthyroidism. Before onset, by a median of around 6.4 months, the model predicted ophthalmopathy. Most thyroid clonotypes expanded above 0.001 were also detected in blood.

TCR beta CDR3 sequences were amplified from RNA transcripts. Primed by the HTBI set, a first-round RT-PCR was run on the TCR CDR3. TCRdb used MiXCR to reprocess the multiplex PCR reads, holding one entry per CDR3 protein. The sample includes about 290,000 distinct CDR3 sequences, about 14% seen only once; the top ten take roughly 8.5%. The sequenced material came from blood. This clonotype originated in a woman aged 30 to 39 with Graves' hyperthyroidism that later progressed to Graves' ophthalmopathy.

CDR3 in DNA: TGTGCCAGCATTGTCTGGGAGCAGTACTTC. Translating gives CASIVWEQYF. The chain uses TRBV6-7 and TRBJ2-7; unclear D gene. TRBV6-7 counts as an open reading frame of uncertain function. CDR3 size: 10 residues. Trimming left V 7 bases short and J 7 bases short, with 8 bases between.